This T cell receptor (beta chain) was found in a study of T cells in narcolepsy. Study observations and caveats: Autoreactive HCRT-specific and TRIB2-specific clonotypes were marked in same-patient CSF-versus-blood CD4+ comparisons.

Sequencing used immunoSEQ multiplex PCR; TCRdb keeps in-frame clones, though not all of them. The sample records approximately 30,000 clones, 86% being singletons. Notes on this clone: What it recognizes is unknown.

The source material was CD45RA- memory CD4+ T cells from PBMCs. The source is a human donor with narcolepsy.

The CDR3 DNA reads TGTGCCAGCAGTGGGGGCGTATACGGCTATGGCTACACCTTC. Its translation is CASSGGVYGYGYTF. V and J are TRBV6-5 and TRBJ1-2; TRBD1 might be the D (6 bases). Germline CDR1 is MNHEY and CDR2 is SVGAGI. V was pared by 5 bases and J by 4 bases, with 14 bases between. This CDR3 contains 14 residues.